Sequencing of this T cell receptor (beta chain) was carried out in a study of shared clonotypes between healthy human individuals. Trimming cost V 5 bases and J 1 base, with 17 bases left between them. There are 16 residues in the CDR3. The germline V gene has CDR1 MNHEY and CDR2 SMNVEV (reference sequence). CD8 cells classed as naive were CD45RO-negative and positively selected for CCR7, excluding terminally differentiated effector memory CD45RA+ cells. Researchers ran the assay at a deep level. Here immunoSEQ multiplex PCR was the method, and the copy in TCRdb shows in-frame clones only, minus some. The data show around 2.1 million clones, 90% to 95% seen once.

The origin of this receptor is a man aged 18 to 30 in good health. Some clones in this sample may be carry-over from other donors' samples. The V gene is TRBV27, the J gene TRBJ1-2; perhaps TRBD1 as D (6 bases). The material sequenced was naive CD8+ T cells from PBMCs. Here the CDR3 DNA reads TGTGCCAGCAGTCCCGCGTGGCAGGGGCATAACTATGGCTACACCTTC. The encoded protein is CASSPAWQGHNYGYTF.